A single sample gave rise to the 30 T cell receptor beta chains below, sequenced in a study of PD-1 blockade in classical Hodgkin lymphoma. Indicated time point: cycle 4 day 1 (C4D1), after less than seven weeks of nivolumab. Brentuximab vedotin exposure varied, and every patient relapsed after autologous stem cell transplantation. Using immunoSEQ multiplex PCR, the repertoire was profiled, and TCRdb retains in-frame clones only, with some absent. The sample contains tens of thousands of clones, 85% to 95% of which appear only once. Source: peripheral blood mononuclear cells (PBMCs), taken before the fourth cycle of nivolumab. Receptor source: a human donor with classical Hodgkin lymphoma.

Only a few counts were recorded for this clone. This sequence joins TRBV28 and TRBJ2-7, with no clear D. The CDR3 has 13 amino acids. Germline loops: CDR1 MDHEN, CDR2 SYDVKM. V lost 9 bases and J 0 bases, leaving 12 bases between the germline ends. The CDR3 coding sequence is TGTGCCAGTAGCCCCGGTAACTCCTACGAGCAGTACTTC. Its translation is CASSPGNSYEQYF.

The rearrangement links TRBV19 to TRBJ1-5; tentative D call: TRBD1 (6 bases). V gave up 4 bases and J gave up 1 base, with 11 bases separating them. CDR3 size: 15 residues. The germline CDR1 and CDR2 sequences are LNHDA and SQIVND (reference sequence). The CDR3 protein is CASSTWTASNQPQHF. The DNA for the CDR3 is TGTGCCAGTAGTACATGGACAGCAAGCAATCAGCCCCAGCATTTT.

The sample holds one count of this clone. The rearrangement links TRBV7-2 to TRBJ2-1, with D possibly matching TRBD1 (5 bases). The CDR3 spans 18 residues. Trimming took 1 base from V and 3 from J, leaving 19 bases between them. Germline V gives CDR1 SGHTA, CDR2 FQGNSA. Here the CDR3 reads CASSLVVFLDKNYNEQFF. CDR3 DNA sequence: TGTGCCAGCAGCTTAGTAGTGTTTTTGGACAAAAACTACAATGAGCAGTTCTTC.

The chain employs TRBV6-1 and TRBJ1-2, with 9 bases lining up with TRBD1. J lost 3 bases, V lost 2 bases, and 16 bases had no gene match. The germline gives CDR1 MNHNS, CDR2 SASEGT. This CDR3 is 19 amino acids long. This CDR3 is CASSEPVPGQGQVDYGYTF. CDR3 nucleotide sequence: TGTGCCAGCAGTGAACCCGTCCCGGGACAGGGACAAGTCGACTATGGCTACACCTTC.

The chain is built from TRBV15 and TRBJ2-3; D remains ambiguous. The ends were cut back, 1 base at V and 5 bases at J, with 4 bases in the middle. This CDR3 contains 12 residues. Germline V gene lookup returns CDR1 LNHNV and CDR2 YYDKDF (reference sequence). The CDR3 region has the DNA TGTGCCACCAGCAGAGGAATAGATACGCAGTATTTT. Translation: CATSRGIDTQYF.

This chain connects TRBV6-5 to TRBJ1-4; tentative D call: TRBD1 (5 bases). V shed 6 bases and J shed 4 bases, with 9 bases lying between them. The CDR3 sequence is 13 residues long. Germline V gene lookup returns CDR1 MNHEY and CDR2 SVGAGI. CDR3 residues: CASSLGGNEKLFF. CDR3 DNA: TGTGCCAGCAGCTTGGGGGGTAATGAAAAACTGTTTTTT.

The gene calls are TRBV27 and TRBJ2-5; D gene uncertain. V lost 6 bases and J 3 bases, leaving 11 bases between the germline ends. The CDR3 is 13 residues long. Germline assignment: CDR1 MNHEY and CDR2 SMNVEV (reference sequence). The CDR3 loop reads CASSRAREETQYF. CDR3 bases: TGTGCCAGCAGCCGCGCTAGGGAAGAGACCCAGTACTTC.

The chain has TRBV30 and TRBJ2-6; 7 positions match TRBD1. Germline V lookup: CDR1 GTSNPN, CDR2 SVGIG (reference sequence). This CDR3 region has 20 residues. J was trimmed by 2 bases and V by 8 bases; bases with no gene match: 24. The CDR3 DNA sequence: TGTGCCGTCGGCACTGATTCCCAGGGGGATGCCTATGCTGGGGCCAACGTCCTGACTTTC. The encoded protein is CAVGTDSQGDAYAGANVLTF. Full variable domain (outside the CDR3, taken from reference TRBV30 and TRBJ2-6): SQTIHQWPATLVQPVGSPLSLECTVEGTSNPNLYWYRQAAGRGLQLLFYSVGIGQISSEVPQNLSASRPQDRQFILSSKKLLLSDSGFYLCAVGTDSQGDAYAGANVLTFGAGSRLTVL.

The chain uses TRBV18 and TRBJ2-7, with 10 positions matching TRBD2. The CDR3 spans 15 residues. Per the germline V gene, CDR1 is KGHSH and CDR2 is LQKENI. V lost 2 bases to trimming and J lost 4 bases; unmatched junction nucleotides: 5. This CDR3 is CASSPAASGSYEQYF. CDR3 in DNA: TGTGCCAGCTCACCAGCGGCTAGCGGGAGTTACGAGCAGTACTTC.

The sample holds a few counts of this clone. CDR3 sequence (DNA): TGTGCCAGCAGTCTAACCTCGCAGCCCCAGCATTTT. It translates to CASSLTSQPQHF. The chain joins TRBV28 to TRBJ1-5; no clear D gene. The V end lost 5 bases, the J end lost 7 bases, and 9 bases lay between the germline ends. This CDR3 contains 12 residues. CDR1 and CDR2 from the germline V gene are MDHEN and SYDVKM.

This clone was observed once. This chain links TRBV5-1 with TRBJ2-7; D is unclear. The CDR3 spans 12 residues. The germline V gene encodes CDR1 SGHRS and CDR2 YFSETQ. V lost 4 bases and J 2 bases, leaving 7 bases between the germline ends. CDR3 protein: CASSGTAYEQYF. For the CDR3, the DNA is TGCGCCAGCAGCGGAACAGCCTACGAGCAGTACTTC. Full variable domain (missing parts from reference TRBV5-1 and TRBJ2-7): KAGVTQTPRYLIKTRGQQVTLSCSPISGHRSVSWYQQTPGQGLQFLFEYFSETQRNKGNFPGRFSGRQFSNSRSEMNVSTLELGDSALYLCASSGTAYEQYFGPGTRLTVT.

CDR3 residues: CASSLEIPGSNYGYTF. CDR3 nucleotides: TGTGCCAGCAGCTTAGAAATCCCGGGATCTAACTATGGCTACACCTTC. This rearrangement joins TRBV11-2 to TRBJ1-2; no definite D call. The CDR3 sequence is 16 residues long. V was shortened by 0 bases and J by 0 bases, with 11 bases between the two germline ends. Germline V CDR1 and CDR2: SGHAT, FQNNGV.

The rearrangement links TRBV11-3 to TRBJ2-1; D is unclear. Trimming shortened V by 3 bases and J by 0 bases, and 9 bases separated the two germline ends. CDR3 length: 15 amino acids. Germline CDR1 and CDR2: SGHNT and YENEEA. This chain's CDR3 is CASSLGISSYNEQFF. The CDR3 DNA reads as TGTGCCAGCAGCTTGGGAATTAGCTCCTACAATGAGCAGTTCTTC.

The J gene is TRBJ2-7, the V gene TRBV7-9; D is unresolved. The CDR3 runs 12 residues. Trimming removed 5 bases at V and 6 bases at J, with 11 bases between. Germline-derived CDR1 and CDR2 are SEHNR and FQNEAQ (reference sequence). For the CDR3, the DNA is TGTGCCAGCAGCCCGATCGGGTTCGAGCAGTACTTC. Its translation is CASSPIGFEQYF.

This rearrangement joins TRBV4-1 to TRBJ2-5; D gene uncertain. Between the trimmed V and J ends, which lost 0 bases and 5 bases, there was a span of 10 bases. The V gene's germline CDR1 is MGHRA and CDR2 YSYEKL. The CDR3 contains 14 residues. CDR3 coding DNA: TGCGCCAGCAGCCAAGATCCCCCCGAGGAGACCCAGTACTTC. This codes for CASSQDPPEETQYF.

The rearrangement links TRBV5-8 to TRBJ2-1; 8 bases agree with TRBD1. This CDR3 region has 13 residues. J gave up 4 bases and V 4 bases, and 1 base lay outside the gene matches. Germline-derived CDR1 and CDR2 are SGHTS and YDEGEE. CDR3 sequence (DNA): TGTGCCAGCAGCGGGACAGGATACAATGAGCAGTTCTTC. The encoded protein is CASSGTGYNEQFF.

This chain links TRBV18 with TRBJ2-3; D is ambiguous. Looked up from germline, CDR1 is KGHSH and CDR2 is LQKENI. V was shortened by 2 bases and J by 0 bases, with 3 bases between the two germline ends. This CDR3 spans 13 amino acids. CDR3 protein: CASSPTSTDTQYF. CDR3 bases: TGTGCCAGCTCACCAACTAGCACAGATACGCAGTATTTT.

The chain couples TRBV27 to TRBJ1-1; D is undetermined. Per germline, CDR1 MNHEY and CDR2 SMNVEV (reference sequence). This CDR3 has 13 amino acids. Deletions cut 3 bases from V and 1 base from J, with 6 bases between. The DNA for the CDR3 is TGTGCCAGCAGTTTTAACGGGAACACTGAAGCTTTCTTT. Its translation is CASSFNGNTEAFF.

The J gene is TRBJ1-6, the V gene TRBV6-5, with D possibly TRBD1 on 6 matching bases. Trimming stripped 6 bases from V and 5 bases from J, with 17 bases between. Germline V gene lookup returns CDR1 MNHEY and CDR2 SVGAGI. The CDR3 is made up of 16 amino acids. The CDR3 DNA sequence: TGTGCCAGCAGCTACGAGGGGGTGGGGGATAATTCACCCCTCCACTTT. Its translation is CASSYEGVGDNSPLHF.

The CDR3 region has the DNA TGTGCCAGCAGCTTAGGCTCTAGCGGGAGGGAGTACTTC. This sequence encodes CASSLGSSGREYF. This chain joins TRBV7-9 and TRBJ2-7; 12 bases are shared with TRBD2. The CDR3 covers 13 residues. Germline V gene data show CDR1 as SEHNR and CDR2 as FQNEAQ (reference sequence). J was trimmed by 11 bases and V by 1 base; bases with no gene match: 3.

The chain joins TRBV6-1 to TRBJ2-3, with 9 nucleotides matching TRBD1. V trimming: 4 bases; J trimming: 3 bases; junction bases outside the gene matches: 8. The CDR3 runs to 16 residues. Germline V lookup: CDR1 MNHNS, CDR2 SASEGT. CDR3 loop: CASSAQQGAQTDTQYF. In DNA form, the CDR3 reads TGTGCCAGCAGTGCGCAACAGGGGGCGCAGACAGATACGCAGTATTTT.

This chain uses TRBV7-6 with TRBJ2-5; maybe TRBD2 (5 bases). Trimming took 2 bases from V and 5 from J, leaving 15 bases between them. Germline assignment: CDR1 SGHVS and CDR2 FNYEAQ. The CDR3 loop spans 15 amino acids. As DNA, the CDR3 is TGTGCCAGCAGCTTACGGTTGTCGGGATGGGAGACCCAGTACTTC. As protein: CASSLRLSGWETQYF.

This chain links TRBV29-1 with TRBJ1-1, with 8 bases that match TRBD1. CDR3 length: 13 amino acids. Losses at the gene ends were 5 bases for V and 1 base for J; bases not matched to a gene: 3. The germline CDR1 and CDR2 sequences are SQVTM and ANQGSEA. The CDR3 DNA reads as TGCAGCGTTACAGGGGGTGCGAACACTGAAGCTTTCTTT. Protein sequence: CSVTGGANTEAFF.

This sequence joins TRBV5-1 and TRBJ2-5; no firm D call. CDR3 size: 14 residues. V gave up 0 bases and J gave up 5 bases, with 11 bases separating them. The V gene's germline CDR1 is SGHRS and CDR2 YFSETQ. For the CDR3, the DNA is TGCGCCAGCAGCTTGGGGCAGAGGCAGGAGACCCAGTACTTC. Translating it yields CASSLGQRQETQYF.

Written as DNA, the CDR3 is TGCGCCAGCAGCCAGGACGGCCGAGGCGGGGAGCTGTTTTTT. It encodes CASSQDGRGGELFF. The chain recombines TRBV4-1 with TRBJ2-2; the D is unclear. There are 14 residues in the CDR3. Germline V gene lookup returns CDR1 MGHRA and CDR2 YSYEKL. V was pared by 3 bases and J by 7 bases, with 12 bases between.

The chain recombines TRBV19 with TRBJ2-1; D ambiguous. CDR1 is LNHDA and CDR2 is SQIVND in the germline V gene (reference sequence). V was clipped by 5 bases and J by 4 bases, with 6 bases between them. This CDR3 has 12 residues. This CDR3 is CASSSPYNEQFF. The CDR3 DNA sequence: TGTGCCAGTAGTTCCCCATACAATGAGCAGTTCTTC. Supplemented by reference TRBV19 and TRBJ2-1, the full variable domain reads DGGITQSPKYLFRKEGQNVTLSCEQNLNHDAMYWYRQDPGQGLRLIYYSQIVNDFQKGDIAEGYSVSREKKESFPLTVTSAQKNPTAFYLCASSSPYNEQFFGPGTRLTVL.

CDR3 DNA sequence: TGCGCCAGCAGCACCAGGGGCTATGGTACTGAAGCTTTCTTT. Translation gives CASSTRGYGTEAFF. The chain combines TRBV5-1 with TRBJ1-1, with TRBD1 as a possible D gene (6 bases). Trimming cost V 4 bases and J 5 bases, with 15 bases left between them. CDR1 is SGHRS and CDR2 is YFSETQ in the germline V gene. This CDR3 region has 14 residues.

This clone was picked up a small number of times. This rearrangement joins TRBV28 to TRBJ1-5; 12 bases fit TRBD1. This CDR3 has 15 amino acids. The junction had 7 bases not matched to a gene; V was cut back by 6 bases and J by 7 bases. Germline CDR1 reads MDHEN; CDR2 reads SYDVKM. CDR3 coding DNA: TGTGCCAGCAGAGGGGGACAGGGGGCTGTCCAGCCCCAGCATTTT. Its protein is CASRGGQGAVQPQHF.

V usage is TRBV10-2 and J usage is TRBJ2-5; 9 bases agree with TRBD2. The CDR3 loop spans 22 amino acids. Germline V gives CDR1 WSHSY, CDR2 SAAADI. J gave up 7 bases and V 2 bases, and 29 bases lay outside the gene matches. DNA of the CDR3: TGCGCCAGCAGTGAGCCTCTCCCGGATTTACCTCCGGGACTAGCTCCCCTGGGGACCCAGTACTTC. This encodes CASSEPLPDLPPGLAPLGTQYF.

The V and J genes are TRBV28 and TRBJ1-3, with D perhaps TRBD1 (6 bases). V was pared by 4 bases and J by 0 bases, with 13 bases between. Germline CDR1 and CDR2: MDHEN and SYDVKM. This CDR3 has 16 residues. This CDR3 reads CASSWSGGPSGNTIYF. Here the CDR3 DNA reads TGTGCCAGCAGTTGGTCGGGGGGCCCCTCTGGAAACACCATATATTTT.